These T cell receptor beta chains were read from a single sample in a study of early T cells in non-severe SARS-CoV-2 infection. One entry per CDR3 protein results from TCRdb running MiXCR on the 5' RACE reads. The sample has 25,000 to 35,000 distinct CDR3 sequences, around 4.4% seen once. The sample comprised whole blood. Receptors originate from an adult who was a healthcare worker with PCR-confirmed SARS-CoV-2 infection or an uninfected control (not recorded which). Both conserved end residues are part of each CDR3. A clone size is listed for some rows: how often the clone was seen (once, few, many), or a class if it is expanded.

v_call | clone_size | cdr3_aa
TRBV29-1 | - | CSVEGGSSGYGYTF
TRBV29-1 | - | CSVDPVLEADTQYF
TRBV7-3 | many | CASSSGPLTGELFF
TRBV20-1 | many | CSAREITRYSDGRGPQHF
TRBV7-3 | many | CASSFPGPQIPYGYTF
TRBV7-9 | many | CASSLARLATGPSGANVLTF
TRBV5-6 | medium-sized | CASSLDSYNEQFF
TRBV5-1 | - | CASSSVLRTGELFF
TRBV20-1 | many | CSASRGTQPQHF
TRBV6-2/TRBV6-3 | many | CASSETTGALLTIAKNIQYF
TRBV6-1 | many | CASSEVLAGSSYEQYF